The clone carrying this T cell receptor beta chain was observed a few times. This sample is drawn from a study of T cells in Graves' hyperthyroidism and ophthalmopathy. Study-level information: Sampling of peripheral blood happened at initial diagnosis, prior to any treatment.

The source material, RNA transcripts, was used to amplify TCR beta CDR3 regions. HTBI primers were used for first-round RT-PCR of the TCR CDR3. TCRdb used MiXCR to reprocess the multiplex PCR reads, holding one entry per CDR3 protein. The sample yields about 350,000 distinct CDR3 sequences, about a sixth seen once. The germline V gene encodes CDR1 SQVTM and CDR2 ANQGSEA. The ends were cut back, 6 bases at V and 7 bases at J, with 13 bases in the middle. CDR3 length: 12 residues. The sequenced sample was blood. This sequence originates from a young woman with Graves' hyperthyroidism that later progressed to Graves' ophthalmopathy. V usage is TRBV29-1 and J usage is TRBJ2-1, with D maybe TRBD2 (5 bases). Here the CDR3 DNA reads TGCAGCGTGGGTTACGCGGGTAATGAGCAGTTCTTC. The encoded protein is CSVGYAGNEQFF.